A single sample gave rise to the 16 T cell receptor beta chains below, sequenced in a study of cytomegalovirus exposure and HLA in healthy donors (dated by TCRdb to about 2017). The library was generated by the immunoSEQ multiplex PCR assay. The multiplex PCR relied on a mix of 60 forward primers for TCR Vbeta segments and 13 reverse primers for TCR Jbeta segments. TCRdb holds this immuneACCESS table with in-frame rearrangements only. Some clones are missing; in checked studies, unresolved V genes explain under half, and the rest has no known cause. The sample has over 100,000 clones on record, 75% to 80% of them singletons. Roughly 9.1% of the sample rests with the top ten. The sample taken for sequencing was PBMCs. The receptors here all came from a male donor in good health and CMV-seropositive.

This chain uses TRBV2 with TRBJ2-3; the D is unclear. V lost 8 bases and J 1 base, leaving 10 bases between the germline ends. CDR1 is SNHLY and CDR2 is FYNNEI in the germline V gene. The CDR3 is 13 residues long. The CDR3 coding sequence is TGTGCCAGCTCGCTAGTGGGCACAGATACGCAGTATTTT. Protein sequence: CASSLVGTDTQYF.

The V call is TRBV11-2, the J call TRBJ2-3; the match to TRBD2 covers 7 bases. The CDR3 runs to 13 residues. Trimming at V came to 8 bases and at J to 4 bases, leaving 6 bases not matched to a gene. CDR1 is SGHAT and CDR2 is FQNNGV in the germline V gene. In DNA, the CDR3 is TGTGCCAGCCACCCCGCGGGGGCAGATACGCAGTATTTT. It yields the protein CASHPAGADTQYF.

The gene calls are TRBV7-9 and TRBJ2-3, with 9 bases matching TRBD2. The ends lost 5 bases at V and 7 bases at J; junction bases unmatched: 13. Per the germline V gene, CDR1 is SEHNR and CDR2 is FQNEAQ (reference sequence). The CDR3 is 16 amino acids. CDR3 protein: CASSTRGSGSSYTQYF. The CDR3 nucleotides are TGTGCCAGCAGCACCCGGGGTAGCGGGAGCTCCTATACGCAGTATTTT.

The chain employs TRBV6-1 and TRBJ2-5; 8 bases fit TRBD1. Germline V lookup: CDR1 MNHNS, CDR2 SASEGT. V trimming: 3 bases; J trimming: 5 bases; junction bases outside the gene matches: 5. The CDR3 runs 14 residues. CDR3 loop: CASSDPGGRETQYF. CDR3 bases: TGTGCCAGCAGTGACCCAGGGGGCAGGGAGACCCAGTACTTC.

The rearrangement joins TRBV30 to TRBJ2-3; TRBD1 matches 7 bases. Germline V CDR1 and CDR2: GTSNPN, SVGIG (reference sequence). V lost 8 bases to trimming and J lost 5 bases; unmatched junction nucleotides: 7. The CDR3 contains 12 residues. DNA of the CDR3: TGTGCCGGAGGAGCAGGGGGAGATACGCAGTATTTT. Its protein is CAGGAGGDTQYF.

This clone appeared a single time. The V gene is TRBV6-5, the J gene TRBJ2-7, with TRBD2 matching 8 bases. The germline V gene encodes CDR1 MNHEY and CDR2 SVGAGI. Unmatched junction bases numbered 4, after V lost 8 bases and J lost 4 bases. This CDR3 region has 12 residues. The CDR3 loop reads CASGRGRYEQYF. The DNA for the CDR3 is TGTGCCAGCGGGCGCGGGAGGTACGAGCAGTACTTC.

This clone was seen just once. This chain connects TRBV11-2 to TRBJ2-5; D may be TRBD2 (5 bases). The CDR3 covers 15 residues. V was pared by 1 base and J by 5 bases, with 14 bases between. The germline gives CDR1 SGHAT, CDR2 FQNNGV. The DNA of the CDR3 is TGTGCCAGCAGCTTAGGGATACTAGGGAGTGAGACCCAGTACTTC. Translation gives CASSLGILGSETQYF.

The chain carries TRBV7-2 and TRBJ2-3, with TRBD1 identical over 9 bases. Germline assignment: CDR1 SGHTA and CDR2 FQGNSA. The trim removed 4 bases at V and 3 bases at J, leaving 5 bases unmatched. The CDR3 has 15 amino acids. CDR3 protein: CASSSSGQGTDTQYF. Written as DNA, the CDR3 is TGTGCCAGCAGCTCATCAGGACAGGGGACAGATACGCAGTATTTT.

The chain links TRBV14 to TRBJ1-4, with D maybe TRBD1 (5 bases). The CDR3 sequence is 14 residues long. CDR1 is SGHDN, CDR2 FVKESK, per germline. V lost 4 bases and J 10 bases, leaving 16 bases between the germline ends. Here the CDR3 DNA reads TGTGCCAGCAGCCCCAGAGCTGGGGGGGGAAAACTGTTTTTT. Translated, it gives CASSPRAGGGKLFF.

V and J are TRBV9 and TRBJ2-3; TRBD2 aligns across 7 bases. V gave up 4 bases and J gave up 5 bases; unmatched junction bases: 10. Germline-derived CDR1 and CDR2 are SGDLS and YYNGEE. The CDR3 extends over 15 amino acids. CDR3 amino acids: CASSFRLAAGDTQYF. CDR3 nucleotide sequence: TGTGCCAGCAGCTTCCGACTAGCAGCTGGAGATACGCAGTATTTT.

The chain combines TRBV5-1 with TRBJ2-7, with 8 bases fitting TRBD2. The CDR3 has 16 amino acids. Germline-derived CDR1 and CDR2 are SGHRS and YFSETQ. The junction had 12 bases not matched to a gene; V was cut back by 0 bases and J by 7 bases. The CDR3 coding sequence is TGCGCCAGCAGCTTGGCCTCGGGGGGGGAATTGCGGGAGCAGTACTTC. Translated, it gives CASSLASGGELREQYF.

This chain joins TRBV28 and TRBJ2-1; 9 nucleotides match TRBD2. Trimming cost V 5 bases and J 5 bases; bases outside gene matches: 7. Looked up from germline, CDR1 is MDHEN and CDR2 is SYDVKM. The CDR3 totals 15 residues. DNA for the CDR3: TGTGCCAGCAGTCAGGGACTAGCAGTGGACAATGAGCAGTTCTTC. This translates into CASSQGLAVDNEQFF.

The chain uses TRBV7-2 and TRBJ2-7; 8 bases fit TRBD1. The CDR3 is made up of 16 amino acids. The V segment lost 1 base and the J segment 0 bases; nucleotides outside the gene matches: 5. CDR1 is SGHTA and CDR2 is FQGNSA in the germline V gene. The CDR3 DNA reads as TGTGCCAGCAGCTTAGAGGGGGACAGGACCTCCTACGAGCAGTACTTC. Translating gives CASSLEGDRTSYEQYF.

The chain combines TRBV7-2 with TRBJ2-7; maybe TRBD1 (5 bases). There are 14 residues in the CDR3. V was pared by 1 base and J by 3 bases, with 10 bases between. CDR1 and CDR2 from the germline V gene are SGHTA and FQGNSA. The CDR3 here is CASSLDGRDYEQYF. CDR3 nucleotides: TGTGCCAGCAGCTTAGACGGCAGGGACTACGAGCAGTACTTC.

This clone occurred once. V is TRBV6-6 and J is TRBJ2-7; 9 nucleotides line up with TRBD2. This CDR3 contains 16 residues. The ends lost 7 bases at V and 3 bases at J; junction bases unmatched: 13. CDR1 is MNHNY and CDR2 is SVGAGI in the germline V gene (reference sequence). The CDR3, as DNA: TGTGCCAGCACCACAAGTCGAGCGGGAGGTATCTACGAGCAGTACTTC. It translates to CASTTSRAGGIYEQYF.

This chain joins TRBV29-1 and TRBJ1-1, with 7 bases aligning to TRBD1. The CDR3 contains 12 residues. Germline V lookup: CDR1 SQVTM, CDR2 ANQGSEA. J was trimmed by 10 bases and V by 3 bases; bases with no gene match: 8. CDR3 in amino acids: CSVDRGKTAAFF. The CDR3 DNA sequence: TGCAGCGTTGACAGGGGGAAAACAGCAGCTTTCTTT. The whole variable domain, filled in from reference TRBV29-1 and TRBJ1-1, reads SAVISQKPSRDICQRGTSLTIQCQVDSQVTMMFWYRQQPGQSLTLIATANQGSEATYESGFVIDKFPISRPNLTFSTLTVSNMSPEDSSIYLCSVDRGKTAAFFGQGTRLTVV.